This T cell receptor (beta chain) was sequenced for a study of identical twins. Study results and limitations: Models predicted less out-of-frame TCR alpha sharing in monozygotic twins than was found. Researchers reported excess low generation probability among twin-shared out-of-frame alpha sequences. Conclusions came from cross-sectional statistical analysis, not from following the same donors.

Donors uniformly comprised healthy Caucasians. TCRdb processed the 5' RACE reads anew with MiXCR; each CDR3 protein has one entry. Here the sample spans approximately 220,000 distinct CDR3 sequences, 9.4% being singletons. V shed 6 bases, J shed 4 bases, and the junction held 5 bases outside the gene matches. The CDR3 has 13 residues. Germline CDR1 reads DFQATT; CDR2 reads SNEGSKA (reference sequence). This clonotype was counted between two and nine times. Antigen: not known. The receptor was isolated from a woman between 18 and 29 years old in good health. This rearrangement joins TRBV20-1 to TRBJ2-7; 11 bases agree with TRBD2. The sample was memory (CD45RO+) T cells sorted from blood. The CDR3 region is CSARGLAVYEQYF. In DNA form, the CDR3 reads TGCAGTGCGAGGGGACTAGCGGTATACGAGCAGTACTTC.